Sequencing of this T cell receptor beta chain was carried out in a study of metastatic and nonmetastatic thyroid tumors. TCRdb reassembled clones from the PCR reads with MiXCR. The table records 14,000 or so clones, around a quarter of them present only once. In germline, CDR1 is GTSNPN, CDR2 SVGIG (reference sequence). The CDR3 consists of 12 residues. V was shortened by 0 bases and J by 3 bases, with 3 bases between the two germline ends. In this sample, this clone turned up many times. Its antigen remains unidentified. No treatment of any kind had been given to any patient before thyroid surgery. Whole-study results and caveats: TCR beta diversity was reportedly significantly higher in malignant thyroid tumors than benign nodules, in blood and tumor.

The source material was blood. The rearrangement joins TRBV30 to TRBJ1-5, with D uncertain. The receptor was derived from a female donor with papillary thyroid cancer or a benign thyroid nodule (not recorded which). Some clones in this sample may be carry-over from other donors' samples. The CDR3 reads CAWSVHNQPQHF. The CDR3 DNA sequence: TGTGCCTGGAGTGTTCACAATCAGCCCCAGCATTTT. Using reference TRBV30 and TRBJ1-5 for the parts outside the CDR3, the full variable domain is SQTIHQWPATLVQPVGSPLSLECTVEGTSNPNLYWYRQAAGRGLQLLFYSVGIGQISSEVPQNLSASRPQDRQFILSSKKLLLSDSGFYLCAWSVHNQPQHFGDGTRLSIL.